This T cell receptor (beta chain) was captured in a study of beta chain features in type 1 diabetes. TCRB transcripts that were expressed got sequenced, as all of the isolated RNA had been reverse transcribed. There were approximately 3.7 million reads on average in the naive, central memory and regulatory T cell samples. Method: immunoSEQ multiplex PCR; TCRdb's copy keeps in-frame clones and lacks some. The table includes around 320,000 clones, 13% to 15% detected once. V lost 5 bases, J lost 7 bases, and 3 bases stayed unmatched. Germline CDR1 is MNHEY and CDR2 is SVGAGI. CDR3 length: 13 amino acids. This clone has only a few counts.

This chain links TRBV6-5 with TRBJ1-2, with TRBD1 identical over 11 bases. The TCR originated in a man aged 25 to 45 in good health. The sample was central memory CD4+ T cells from blood. The CDR3 DNA follows: TGTGCCAGCAGTCCGGGACAGGGGGGTGGCTACACCTTC. It translates to CASSPGQGGGYTF.